Each of the 17 T cell receptor beta chains below was sequenced from the same sample in a study of T cells in Graves' hyperthyroidism and ophthalmopathy. The investigators amplified TCR beta CDR3 regions from RNA transcripts. A set of HTBI primers served as the primers for a first-round RT-PCR of the TCR CDR3. TCRdb itself ran the multiplex PCR reads through MiXCR, one entry per CDR3 protein. The data show 200,000 to 250,000 distinct CDR3 sequences, about 16% seen once. The sample taken for sequencing was blood. The origin of the receptors is a man aged 35 to 55 with Graves' hyperthyroidism.

This clonotype was observed at least ten times. The chain employs TRBV2 and TRBJ2-7; 10 bases fit TRBD2. This CDR3 is 15 amino acids long. The trim removed 8 bases at V and 0 bases at J, leaving 7 bases unmatched. Per the germline V gene, CDR1 is SNHLY and CDR2 is FYNNEI. The CDR3 region is CASGGSGGPSYEQYF. CDR3 in DNA: TGTGCCAGCGGAGGTAGCGGGGGGCCCTCCTACGAGCAGTACTTC. Full variable domain (missing parts from reference TRBV2 and TRBJ2-7): EPEVTQTPSHQVTQMGQEVILRCVPISNHLYFYWYRQILGQKVEFLVSFYNNEISEKSEIFDDQFSVERPDGSNFTLKIRSTKLEDSAMYFCASGGSGGPSYEQYFGPGTRLTVT.

This clonotype was seen repeatedly, ten times or more. The V call is TRBV29-1, the J call TRBJ2-4, with D perhaps being TRBD1 or TRBD2 (6 bases each). V lost 3 bases and J lost 4, with 13 bases in between. This CDR3 contains 14 residues. CDR1 SQVTM and CDR2 ANQGSEA come from the germline V gene. The CDR3 loop is CSVEVGGLKNIQYF. CDR3 DNA: TGCAGCGTTGAGGTCGGGGGCCTTAAAAACATTCAGTACTTC.

This clonotype was seen repeatedly, ten times or more. The gene calls are TRBV28 and TRBJ1-2, with 11 bases aligning to TRBD1. The CDR3 is made up of 17 amino acids. The V gene's germline CDR1 is MDHEN and CDR2 SYDVKM. The J segment lost 4 bases and the V segment lost 6 bases, leaving 13 bases of the junction unmatched. In nucleotides, the CDR3 is TGTGCCAGCAGCTCGGGAGGACAGGGGGCGTCGGTCTATGGCTACACCTTC. Amino acids: CASSSGGQGASVYGYTF.

This clonotype was found many times. The V call is TRBV7-2, the J call TRBJ1-3, with 7 bases fitting TRBD1. There are 13 residues in the CDR3. V lost 7 bases, J lost 8 bases, and 8 bases stayed unmatched. The germline CDR1 and CDR2 sequences are SGHTA and FQGNSA. The CDR3 sequence: CASNGQAGYTIYF. DNA for the CDR3: TGTGCCAGCAACGGACAGGCCGGGTACACCATATATTTT. The variable domain in full, with the rest retrieved from reference TRBV7-2 and TRBJ1-3, is GAGVSQSPSNKVTEKGKDVELRCDPISGHTALYWYRQSLGQGLEFLIYFQGNSAPDKSGLPSDRFSAERTGGSVSTLTIQRTQQEDSAVYLCASNGQAGYTIYFGEGSWLTVV.

The rearrangement joins TRBV7-2 to TRBJ1-2; D unclear. The CDR3 covers 15 residues. Germline values: CDR1 SGHTA, CDR2 FQGNSA. V was pared by 6 bases and J by 4 bases, with 18 bases between. CDR3 coding DNA: TGTGCCAGCAGGACCACTTCCCTAGAGTCCTATGGCTACACCTTC. Translating it yields CASRTTSLESYGYTF.

This chain uses TRBV27 with TRBJ2-2; perhaps TRBD2 as D (5 bases). The CDR3 is 16 residues long. V was trimmed by 5 bases and J by 3 bases, leaving 16 bases between them. Germline loops: CDR1 MNHEY, CDR2 SMNVEV (reference sequence). In nucleotides, the CDR3 is TGTGCCAGCAGTGGACTGCAGGACGGTTACACCGGGGAGCTGTTTTTT. It codes for CASSGLQDGYTGELFF.

This clonotype was seen ten or more times. The chain is built from TRBV6-2 or TRBV6-3 and TRBJ1-1; D is uncertain. This CDR3 spans 14 amino acids. Germline values: CDR1 MNHEY, CDR2 SVGEGT. Between the trimmed V and J ends, which lost 6 bases and 1 base, there was a span of 12 bases. The CDR3 loop reads CASRTRTENTEAFF. CDR3 sequence (DNA): TGTGCCAGCAGAACTAGGACGGAGAACACTGAAGCTTTCTTT.

This rearrangement joins TRBV6-1 to TRBJ2-3; the D gene is possibly TRBD2 (5 bases). V was clipped by 1 base and J by 4 bases, with 12 bases between them. Germline values: CDR1 MNHNS, CDR2 SASEGT. The CDR3 contains 15 residues. CDR3 residues: CASSEGGYSADTQYF. As DNA, the CDR3 is TGTGCCAGCAGTGAAGGTGGTTATAGCGCAGATACGCAGTATTTT.

Of note for this clonotype: The junction shows a germline mismatch at one end, possibly a read error. The rearrangement uses TRBV7-7 and TRBJ1-1, with a weak D call TRBD1 (5 bases). Germline CDR1 reads SSHAT; CDR2 reads FNYEAQ (reference sequence). This CDR3 contains 15 residues. CDR3 sequence: CASSWDLQTNTEAFF. CDR3 nucleotides: TGTGCTAGCAGTTGGGACCTACAAACGAACACTGAAGCTTTCTTT.

The genes are TRBV19 and TRBJ1-1; maybe TRBD1 (5 bases). This CDR3 is 13 amino acids long. Germline values: CDR1 LNHDA, CDR2 SQIVND (reference sequence). V was cut by 9 bases and J by 3 bases, with 14 bases left in between. Written as DNA, the CDR3 is TGTGCCAGCCGAATTCTAGGGGACACTGAAGCTTTCTTT. Translating gives CASRILGDTEAFF. The full variable domain, rest sourced from reference TRBV19 and TRBJ1-1, is DGGITQSPKYLFRKEGQNVTLSCEQNLNHDAMYWYRQDPGQGLRLIYYSQIVNDFQKGDIAEGYSVSREKKESFPLTVTSAQKNPTAFYLCASRILGDTEAFFGQGTRLTVV.

This clonotype was seen only a few times. This may come from a read error, since a much larger clone is one base off. The chain links TRBV7-9 to TRBJ1-1; tentatively, D is TRBD1 (5 bases). CDR3 length equals 14 residues. V dropped 5 bases and J dropped 5 bases, with 15 bases sitting between them. Looked up from germline, CDR1 is SEHNR and CDR2 is FQNEAQ (reference sequence). Here the CDR3 reads CASSHLGGSTEAFF. Here the CDR3 DNA reads TGTGCCAGCAGCCATTTGGGGGGATCAACTGAAGCTTTCTTT.

This clonotype came up many times. The chain links TRBV12-3 or TRBV12-4 to TRBJ2-5; D uncertain. CDR3 length: 13 residues. V was clipped by 10 bases and J by 1 base, with 13 bases between them. This CDR3 reads CATSILIQETQYF. The CDR3 nucleotides are TGTGCCACATCAATACTTATCCAAGAGACCCAGTACTTC.

This clonotype appeared many times. This chain links TRBV2 with TRBJ1-5, with TRBD1 matching over 8 bases. Germline lookup yields CDR1 SNHLY and CDR2 FYNNEI. The CDR3 covers 17 residues. J lost 1 base, V lost 8 bases, and 13 bases had no gene match. The CDR3 DNA reads as TGTGCCAGCTGCAAGGACAGGGTTGGGAGAAGCAATCAGCCCCAGCATTTT. Its protein is CASCKDRVGRSNQPQHF.

This clonotype was counted a few times. The chain is built from TRBV5-1 and TRBJ1-2; 9 bases are a match to TRBD1. The germline gives CDR1 SGHRS, CDR2 YFSETQ. Trimming took 3 bases from V and 7 from J; bases not matched to a gene: 7. This CDR3 contains 14 residues. CDR3 nucleotide sequence: TGCGCCAGCAGCTCGCCGGGACAGGGATCTGGCTACACCTTC. Translated, it gives CASSSPGQGSGYTF. Supplemented by reference TRBV5-1 and TRBJ1-2, the full variable domain reads KAGVTQTPRYLIKTRGQQVTLSCSPISGHRSVSWYQQTPGQGLQFLFEYFSETQRNKGNFPGRFSGRQFSNSRSEMNVSTLELGDSALYLCASSSPGQGSGYTFGSGTRLTVV.

The table lists this clonotype with a few counts. V gene TRBV5-1 combines with J gene TRBJ1-1; D is uncertain. The CDR3 is 13 amino acids. Trimming shortened V by 0 bases and J by 5 bases, and 8 bases separated the two germline ends. Per the germline V gene, CDR1 is SGHRS and CDR2 is YFSETQ. CDR3 amino acids: CASSLASGTEAFF. The CDR3 DNA is TGCGCCAGCAGCTTGGCCTCGGGAACTGAAGCTTTCTTT.

This clonotype came up many times. The chain is built from TRBV2 and TRBJ2-5; TRBD1 is a possible D gene (6 bases). The CDR3 is 13 residues long. CDR1 and CDR2 from the germline V gene are SNHLY and FYNNEI. V lost 10 bases and J lost 5, with 17 bases in between. Here the CDR3 reads CATAGQPPETQYF. The CDR3 bases are TGTGCCACCGCCGGACAGCCACCTGAGACCCAGTACTTC.

The V gene is TRBV5-1, the J gene TRBJ1-6, with a weak D call TRBD1 (5 bases). The CDR3 sequence is 18 residues long. Between the trimmed V and J ends, which lost 2 bases and 0 bases, there was a span of 15 bases. The germline CDR1 and CDR2 sequences are SGHRS and YFSETQ. The CDR3 reads CASSLGTAESSYNSPLHF. The CDR3 coding sequence is TGCGCCAGCAGCTTAGGGACCGCCGAAAGCTCCTATAATTCACCCCTCCACTTT.